The T cell receptor (beta chain) described here comes from a study of blood T cell repertoires in COVID-19. TCRdb keeps only in-frame clones here, not all; method: immunoSEQ multiplex PCR. The sample lists approximately 88,000 clones, around 87% occurring once. The V gene's germline CDR1 is SGHTA and CDR2 FQGNSA. The CDR3 is made up of 14 amino acids. Between the trimmed V and J ends, which lost 5 bases and 9 bases, there was a span of 14 bases. The chain carries TRBV7-2 and TRBJ1-6, with D possibly being TRBD1 (5 bases). The source is a male donor with acute or convalescent COVID-19. What was sequenced was peripheral blood. This CDR3 is CASSRGDGLSPLHF. The CDR3, as DNA: TGTGCCAGCAGCCGGGGGGACGGACTTTCACCCCTCCACTTT.